This TCR beta chain was retrieved from a study of shared clonotypes between healthy human individuals. Findings of the study overall: Only blood was sampled, and tissue TCR repertoires likely differ from blood ones. Clonotypes shared by all four donors outscored non-shared clonotypes in generation probability.

Germline V gene data show CDR1 as LNHDA and CDR2 as SQIVND (reference sequence). Between the trimmed V and J ends, which lost 8 bases and 0 bases, there was a span of 18 bases. This CDR3 contains 16 residues. An approximately 220 ng quantity of DNA, 30,000 to 35,000 T cell genomes, went into the sorted-subset replicate PCRs. Using immunoSEQ multiplex PCR, the repertoire was profiled, and TCRdb retains in-frame clones only, with some absent. The profile shows some 630,000 clones, about three quarters of them singletons. Remarks on this clone: Its antigen remains unidentified.

The sequencing sample was made of memory CD4+ T cells sorted from blood. As for subset: CD45RA-negative fraction. The clonotype was recovered from a woman between 25 and 40 years old in good health. The chain carries TRBV19 and TRBJ2-3; tentatively, D is TRBD2 (5 bases). The CDR3 region has the DNA TGTGCCAGTTCCCATTTCGGGGTTCGTAGCACAGATACGCAGTATTTT. Translated, it gives CASSHFGVRSTDTQYF.